Listed below are T cell receptor beta chains from one sample, sequenced in a study of cytomegalovirus exposure and HLA in healthy donors. Repertoires were generated with immunoSEQ multiplex PCR, while TCRdb's copy carries only in-frame clones and drops some. The table lists around 50,000 clones. The sequencing input was PBMCs. All receptors come from a woman younger than 45 in good health and CMV-seropositive. The conserved cysteine and the conserved F or W are not part of the CDR3 here.

v_call cdr3_aa
TRBV9 ASSDPLDRGRNYGYT
TRBV7-9 ASSPPGQGNEQF
TRBV6-5 ASSPAYEQY
TRBV5-1 ASTPAGVQTGELF
TRBV7-7 ASSPDYGRENEQF
TRBV5-6 ASSVYQETQY
TRBV10-1 ASSETGQLNTEAF
TRBV30 AWNSGTEGTYEQY
TRBV28 ASSLADPGPRH
TRBV7-9 ASSLSQTGNTEAF
TRBV14 ASSLLSETEAF
TRBV19 ASSLLQGANEKLF
TRBV5-1 ASSRDSSTDTQY
TRBV5-1 ASSLSGQIQETQY
TRBV5-6 ASSPRYLAYFTDTQY
TRBV13 ASSLLRLNTDTQY